This T cell receptor (beta chain) was recovered during a study of T cells in localized non-small cell lung cancer. With regard to this clone: What it binds is not known.

Profiled with immunoSEQ multiplex PCR; TCRdb holds only in-frame clones, not every one. Here the sample spans over 6,000 clones, approximately 93% being singletons. Study-wide results and caveats: Owing to sequencing of a solitary tumor region, heterogeneity cannot be discounted.

The sequence was collected from a woman aged 40 to 75 with stage I lung adenocarcinoma. The sample here was peripheral blood, taken before any cancer treatment.

The CDR3 DNA reads TGTGCCAGTAGTATTAAGGGATGGAATGGCTACACCTTC. This gives the protein CASSIKGWNGYTF. The rearrangement joins TRBV19 to TRBJ1-2; D is uncertain. This CDR3 is 13 amino acids long. CDR1 and CDR2 from the germline V gene are LNHDA and SQIVND (reference sequence). V was trimmed by 3 bases and J by 6 bases, leaving 11 bases between them.